Presented here are 14 T cell receptor beta chains from one specimen sequenced in a study of CD8+ T cells in alopecia areata. Reverse transcribed after extraction, RNA yielded cDNA as the sequencing template. Sequencing used immunoSEQ multiplex PCR; TCRdb keeps in-frame clones, though not all of them. Of roughly 60,000 clones listed, 44% are singletons. What was sequenced was NKG2D-low CD8+ T cells sorted from blood. These receptor sequences come from a human donor with alopecia areata.

The V and J genes are TRBV27 and TRBJ1-4; 9 bases align to TRBD1. The V and J ends lost 0 bases and 10 bases, in that order; junction bases with no gene match: 6. The CDR3 consists of 15 residues. In germline, CDR1 is MNHEY, CDR2 SMNVEV (reference sequence). CDR3 sequence (DNA): TGTGCCAGCAGTTTATCGGGACAGGGACGAATAAAACTGTTTTTT. It yields the protein CASSLSGQGRIKLFF.

V and J are TRBV29-1 and TRBJ2-2; D remains unclear. Germline V gene lookup returns CDR1 SQVTM and CDR2 ANQGSEA. The CDR3 covers 13 residues. Trimming removed 1 base from V and 6 bases from J, with 9 bases in between. The CDR3 loop is CSVEGGRPGELFF. CDR3 DNA sequence: TGCAGCGTTGAAGGGGGAAGACCCGGGGAGCTGTTTTTT.

This chain uses TRBV29-1 with TRBJ1-1; D is uncertain. This CDR3 has 10 amino acids. V was pared by 3 bases and J by 6 bases, with 5 bases between. The germline CDR1 and CDR2 sequences are SQVTM and ANQGSEA. The CDR3 loop reads CSVEKAEAFF. CDR3 sequence (DNA): TGCAGCGTTGAGAAGGCTGAAGCTTTCTTT.

A few counts support this clone. The rearrangement links TRBV29-1 to TRBJ2-1, with 8 bases lining up with TRBD1. With 3 bases clipped from V and 7 bases from J, the junction kept 8 bases outside the gene matches. CDR1 and CDR2 from the germline V gene are SQVTM and ANQGSEA. This CDR3 spans 14 amino acids. The CDR3 DNA sequence: TGCAGCGTTGACCCCAGGGGGCTTGTAAATGAGCAGTTCTTC. The encoded protein is CSVDPRGLVNEQFF.

This clone was detected once. The chain links TRBV30 to TRBJ2-2; D call uncertain. Germline V gene lookup returns CDR1 GTSNPN and CDR2 SVGIG (reference sequence). Trimming shortened V by 0 bases and J by 4 bases, and 18 bases separated the two germline ends. The CDR3 is 17 amino acids. The CDR3 DNA reads as TGTGCCTGGAGTGTAAATCTGGCCGCCTTAGGCACCGGGGAGCTGTTTTTT. Protein sequence: CAWSVNLAALGTGELFF.

This clone was found a few times. The V and J genes are TRBV7-9 and TRBJ1-1; D remains unclear. The CDR3 extends over 14 amino acids. CDR1 and CDR2 (germline): SEHNR, FQNEAQ (reference sequence). Trimming removed 5 bases from V and 4 bases from J, with 14 bases in between. The CDR3 spells CASSPRTPSTEAFF. The CDR3 nucleotides read TGTGCCAGCAGCCCCAGGACCCCAAGCACTGAAGCTTTCTTT.

This clone has only a few counts. The genes are TRBV4-3 and TRBJ2-2; tentatively, D is TRBD1 or TRBD2 (5 bases each). V lost 3 bases and J 3 bases, leaving 17 bases between the germline ends. Germline CDR1 and CDR2: LGHNA and YSLEER. This CDR3 contains 17 residues. CDR3 region: CASSHPTGQGDTGELFF. The CDR3 DNA reads as TGCGCCAGCAGCCATCCCACGGGGCAGGGTGACACCGGGGAGCTGTTTTTT.

This clone was picked up a small number of times. This sequence joins TRBV9 and TRBJ2-1; D is unresolved. V gave up 0 bases and J gave up 4 bases, with 5 bases separating them. Germline-derived CDR1 and CDR2 are SGDLS and YYNGEE. CDR3 length equals 13 residues. DNA for the CDR3: TGTGCCAGCAGCGTAGAAACTTACAATGAGCAGTTCTTC. Protein: CASSVETYNEQFF.

V is TRBV9 and J is TRBJ2-5, with a possible D match to TRBD1 (6 bases). Germline CDR1 is SGDLS and CDR2 is YYNGEE. Trimming shortened V by 0 bases and J by 5 bases, and 17 bases separated the two germline ends. CDR3 length equals 16 residues. The CDR3 DNA reads TGTGCCAGCAGCGTAGGAGGTGGCAGGGGAGACGAGACCCAGTACTTC. Translated: CASSVGGGRGDETQYF.

The gene calls are TRBV7-9 and TRBJ2-5, with D unresolved. V lost 2 bases, J lost 5 bases, and 9 bases lay in between. CDR1 is SEHNR and CDR2 is FQNEAQ in the germline V gene (reference sequence). The CDR3 is made up of 13 amino acids. The CDR3: CASSLFRGETQYF. The CDR3 coding sequence is TGTGCCAGCAGCTTATTCCGTGGGGAGACCCAGTACTTC.

A few counts support this clone. This sequence joins TRBV5-1 and TRBJ2-1; D is ambiguous. Germline V CDR1 and CDR2: SGHRS, YFSETQ. V was pared by 4 bases and J by 3 bases, with 11 bases between. The CDR3 runs 14 residues. The CDR3 is CASSAATYYNEQFF. The CDR3 bases are TGCGCCAGCAGCGCCGCTACTTACTACAATGAGCAGTTCTTC.

A few counts support this clone. This chain connects TRBV15 to TRBJ2-2, with D unresolved. Germline lookup yields CDR1 LNHNV and CDR2 YYDKDF (reference sequence). This CDR3 comprises 12 residues. Trimming removed 8 bases from V and 4 bases from J, with 8 bases in between. This CDR3 reads CATVLSTGELFF. In nucleotides, the CDR3 is TGTGCCACCGTGTTAAGCACCGGGGAGCTGTTTTTT.

The chain recombines TRBV28 with TRBJ2-7; D ambiguous. Germline assignment: CDR1 MDHEN and CDR2 SYDVKM. The V end was cut by 2 bases, the J end by 2 bases, with 10 bases between. CDR3 length: 14 amino acids. The CDR3 sequence: CASSLADPAYEQYF. The CDR3 coding sequence is TGTGCCAGCAGTTTAGCGGACCCAGCCTACGAGCAGTACTTC.

The chain is built from TRBV30 and TRBJ2-3; D unresolved. With 1 base removed from V and 2 bases from J, the gap between germline ends came to 16 bases. From germline, CDR1 is GTSNPN and CDR2 SVGIG (reference sequence). The CDR3 runs to 16 residues. As DNA, the CDR3 is TGTGCCTGGAGTGCAATCGACCCAGGCCCCACAGATACGCAGTATTTT. Amino acids: CAWSAIDPGPTDTQYF.